The T cell receptor beta chain under discussion was sequenced for a study of cytotoxic CD8 clonotypes in ibrutinib-treated CLL. Repertoires were generated with immunoSEQ multiplex PCR, while TCRdb's copy carries only in-frame clones and drops some. Seen here are roughly 250,000 clones, 60% to 75% observed once, and the top ten hold 15%. The CDR3 has 11 amino acids. Germline V gene data show CDR1 as SGHRS and CDR2 as YFSETQ. V lost 7 bases, J lost 14 bases, and 16 bases lay in between. The chain links TRBV5-1 to TRBJ2-1; D gene ambiguous. The specimen was PBMCs, collected after 24 months of ibrutinib treatment. The origin of this receptor is a human donor with chronic lymphocytic leukemia. The CDR3 sequence is CASGQVGLEFF. The CDR3 DNA is TGCGCCAGCGGCCAGGTCGGGCTGGAGTTCTTC.